What follows describes a single TCR beta chain. Its antigen is as yet unknown. The data originate from a study of CD8 T cells in ankylosing spondylitis. In TCRdb, the 5' RACE reads were re-called with MiXCR into one record per CDR3 protein. The table shows 250,000 or so distinct CDR3 sequences, with 24% occurring only once. Findings and limits, study-wide: In the blood and synovial fluid of reactive arthritis, some motif variants had been previously reported.

This receptor was taken from a male donor with ankylosing spondylitis or in good health (not recorded which). Sequenced material: blood, either unsorted or a sorted T cell fraction (not recorded which).

The CDR3 nucleotides are TGCAGTGCTAGAGAGGTGTCGGGTCGGGACAGACTCTACGAGCAGTACTTC. This encodes CSAREVSGRDRLYEQYF. V usage is TRBV20-1 and J usage is TRBJ2-7; 7 bases agree with TRBD1. The CDR3 covers 17 residues. Trimming at V came to 0 bases and at J to 3 bases, leaving 14 bases not matched to a gene. Germline V gives CDR1 DFQATT, CDR2 SNEGSKA (reference sequence).